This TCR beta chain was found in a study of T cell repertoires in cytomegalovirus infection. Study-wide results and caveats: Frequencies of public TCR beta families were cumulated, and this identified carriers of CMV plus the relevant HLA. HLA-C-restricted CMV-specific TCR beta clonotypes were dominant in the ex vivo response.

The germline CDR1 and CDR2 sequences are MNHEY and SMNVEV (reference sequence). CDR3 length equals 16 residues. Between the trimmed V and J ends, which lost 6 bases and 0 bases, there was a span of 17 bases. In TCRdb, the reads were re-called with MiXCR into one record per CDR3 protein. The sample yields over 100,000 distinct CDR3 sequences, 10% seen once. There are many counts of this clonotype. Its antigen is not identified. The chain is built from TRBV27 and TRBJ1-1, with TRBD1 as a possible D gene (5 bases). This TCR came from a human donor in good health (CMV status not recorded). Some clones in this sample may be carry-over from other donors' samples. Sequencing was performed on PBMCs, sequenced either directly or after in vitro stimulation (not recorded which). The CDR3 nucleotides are TGTGCCAGCAGCACCGGGACCGATTTGATGAACACTGAAGCTTTCTTT. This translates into CASSTGTDLMNTEAFF.